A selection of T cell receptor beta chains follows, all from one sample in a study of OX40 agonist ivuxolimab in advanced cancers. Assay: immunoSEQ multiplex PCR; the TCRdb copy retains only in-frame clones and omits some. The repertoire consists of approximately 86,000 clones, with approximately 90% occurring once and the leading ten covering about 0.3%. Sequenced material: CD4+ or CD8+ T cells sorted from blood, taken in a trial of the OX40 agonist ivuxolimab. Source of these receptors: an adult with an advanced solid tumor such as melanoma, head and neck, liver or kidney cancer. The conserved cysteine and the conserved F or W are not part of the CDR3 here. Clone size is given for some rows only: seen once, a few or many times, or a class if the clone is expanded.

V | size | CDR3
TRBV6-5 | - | ASSSFDYGYT
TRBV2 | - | ASSVEGQETQY
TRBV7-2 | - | ASSLSGYSNQPQH
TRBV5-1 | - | ASSLGTFLTTNEKLF
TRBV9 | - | ASSVSGRGTGELF
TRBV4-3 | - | ASSLQLDNEQF
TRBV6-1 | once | ASSESRGQPQH
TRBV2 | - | ASKPSGNFYNEQF
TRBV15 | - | ATSPRASNEKLF
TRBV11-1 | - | ASTGSETQY
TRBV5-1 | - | ASSSTRETEAF
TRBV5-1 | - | ASSLGGTGTGEKLF
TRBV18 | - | ASSQGSGAQETQY
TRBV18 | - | ASSPPRTGKVYEQY
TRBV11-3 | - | ASSLGGTSSTDTQY
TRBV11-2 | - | ASSWPAGVGSNTGELF
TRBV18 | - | ASSKFAGQGGEQY
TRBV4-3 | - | ASSQDLAGDNEQF
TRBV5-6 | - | ASSPGGGPKNIQY
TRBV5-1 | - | ASSLPDRGRRLSYNEQF
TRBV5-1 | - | ASSLVTGAGELF
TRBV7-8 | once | ASSLVSGEQY
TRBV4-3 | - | ASSTQYRGGETQY
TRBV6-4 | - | ASSSDGKSTDTQY
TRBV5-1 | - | ASSPGEGSPVRETQY
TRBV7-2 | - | ASSLTGSGGTGELF
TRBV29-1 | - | SVVRGGYNEQF
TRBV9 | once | ASSLAGAGADTQY
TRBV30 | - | AWSGQTNEKLF
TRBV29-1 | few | SVQEGANTGELF
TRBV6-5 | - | ASSYAGGLGAEAF
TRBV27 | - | ASTPSPGDNEQF
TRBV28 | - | ASRTGIYEQY